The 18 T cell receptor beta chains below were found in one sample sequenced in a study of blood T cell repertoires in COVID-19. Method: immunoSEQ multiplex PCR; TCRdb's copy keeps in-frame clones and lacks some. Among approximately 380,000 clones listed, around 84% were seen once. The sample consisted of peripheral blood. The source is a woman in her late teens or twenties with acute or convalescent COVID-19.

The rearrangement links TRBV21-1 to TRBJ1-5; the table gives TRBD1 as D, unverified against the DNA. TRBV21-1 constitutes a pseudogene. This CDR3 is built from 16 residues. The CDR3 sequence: CASSRMGQNSNQPQHF. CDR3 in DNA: TGTGCCAGCAGCCGAATGGGACAGAATAGCAATCAGCCCCAGCATTTT.

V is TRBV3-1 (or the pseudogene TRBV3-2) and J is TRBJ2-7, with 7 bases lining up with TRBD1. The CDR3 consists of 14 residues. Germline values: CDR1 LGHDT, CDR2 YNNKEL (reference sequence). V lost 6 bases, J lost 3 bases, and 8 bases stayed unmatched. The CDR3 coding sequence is TGTGCCAGCAGTCCCGGGACAGCTCACTACGAGCAGTACTTC. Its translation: CASSPGTAHYEQYF.

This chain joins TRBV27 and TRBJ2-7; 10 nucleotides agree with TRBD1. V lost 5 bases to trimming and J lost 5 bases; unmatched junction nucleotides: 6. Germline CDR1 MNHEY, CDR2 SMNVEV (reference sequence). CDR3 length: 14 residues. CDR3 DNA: TGTGCCAGCAGTCGGGACAGGGGAGTCGACGAGCAGTACTTC. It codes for CASSRDRGVDEQYF.

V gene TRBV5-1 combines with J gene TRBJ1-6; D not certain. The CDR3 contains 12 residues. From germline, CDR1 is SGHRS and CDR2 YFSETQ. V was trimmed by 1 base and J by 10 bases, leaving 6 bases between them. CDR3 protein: CASSLSWSPLHF. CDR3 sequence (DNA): TGCGCCAGCAGCTTGAGCTGGTCACCCCTCCACTTT.

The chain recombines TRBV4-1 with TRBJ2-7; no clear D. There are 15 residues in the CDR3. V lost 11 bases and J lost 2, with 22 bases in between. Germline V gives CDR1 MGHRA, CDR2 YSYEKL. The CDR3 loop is CARRRPPAGTYEQYF. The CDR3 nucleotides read TGCGCCCGCCGCCGGCCCCCGGCAGGAACCTACGAGCAGTACTTC.

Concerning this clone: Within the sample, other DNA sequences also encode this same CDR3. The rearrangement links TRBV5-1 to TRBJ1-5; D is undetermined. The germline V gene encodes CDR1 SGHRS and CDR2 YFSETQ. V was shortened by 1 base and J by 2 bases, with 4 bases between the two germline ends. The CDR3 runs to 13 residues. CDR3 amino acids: CASSLTGNQPQHF. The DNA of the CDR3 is TGCGCCAGCAGCTTGACAGGCAATCAGCCCCAGCATTTT.

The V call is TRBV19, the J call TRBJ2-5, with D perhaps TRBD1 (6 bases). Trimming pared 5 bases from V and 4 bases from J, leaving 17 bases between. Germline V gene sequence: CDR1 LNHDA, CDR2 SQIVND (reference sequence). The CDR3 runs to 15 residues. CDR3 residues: CASSATNRARETQYF. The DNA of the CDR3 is TGTGCCAGTAGTGCCACCAACAGGGCCCGAGAGACCCAGTACTTC.

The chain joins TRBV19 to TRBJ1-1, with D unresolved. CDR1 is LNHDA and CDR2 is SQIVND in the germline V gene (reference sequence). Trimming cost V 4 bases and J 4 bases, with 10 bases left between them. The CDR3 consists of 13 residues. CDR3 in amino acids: CASSSQVGTEAFF. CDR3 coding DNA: TGTGCCAGTAGTAGTCAGGTGGGCACTGAAGCTTTCTTT.

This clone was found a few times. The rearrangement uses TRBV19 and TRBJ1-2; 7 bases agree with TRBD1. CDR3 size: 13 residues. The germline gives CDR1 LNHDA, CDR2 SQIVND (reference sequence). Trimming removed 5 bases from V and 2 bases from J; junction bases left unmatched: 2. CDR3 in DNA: TGTGCCAGTAGTTGGGGACAGAACTATGGCTACACCTTC. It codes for CASSWGQNYGYTF.

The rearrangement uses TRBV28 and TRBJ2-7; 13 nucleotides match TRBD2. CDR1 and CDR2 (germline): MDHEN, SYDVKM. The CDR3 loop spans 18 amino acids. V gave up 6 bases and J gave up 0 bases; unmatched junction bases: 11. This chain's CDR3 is CASRGGLAGLTTSYEQYF. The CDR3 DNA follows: TGTGCCAGCAGGGGGGGACTAGCGGGACTCACAACCTCCTACGAGCAGTACTTC.

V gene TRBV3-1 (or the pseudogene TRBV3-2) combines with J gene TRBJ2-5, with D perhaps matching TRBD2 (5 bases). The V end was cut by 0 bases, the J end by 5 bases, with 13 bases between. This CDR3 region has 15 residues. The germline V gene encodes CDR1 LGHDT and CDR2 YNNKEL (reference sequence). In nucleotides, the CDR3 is TGTGCCAGCAGCCAAGATCGGGGTCTCTCGGAGACCCAGTACTTC. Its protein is CASSQDRGLSETQYF.

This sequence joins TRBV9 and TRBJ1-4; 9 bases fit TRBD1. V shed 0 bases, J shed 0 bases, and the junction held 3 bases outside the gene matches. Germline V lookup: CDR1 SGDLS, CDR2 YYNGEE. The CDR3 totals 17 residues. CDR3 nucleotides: TGTGCCAGCAGCGTAGGGGACAGGGCTGCAACTAATGAAAAACTGTTTTTT. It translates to CASSVGDRAATNEKLFF. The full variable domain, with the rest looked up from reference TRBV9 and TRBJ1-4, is DSGVTQTPKHLITATGQRVTLRCSPRSGDLSVYWYQQSLDQGLQFLIQYYNGEERAKGNILERFSAQQFPDLHSELNLSSLELGDSALYFCASSVGDRAATNEKLFFGSGTQLSVL.

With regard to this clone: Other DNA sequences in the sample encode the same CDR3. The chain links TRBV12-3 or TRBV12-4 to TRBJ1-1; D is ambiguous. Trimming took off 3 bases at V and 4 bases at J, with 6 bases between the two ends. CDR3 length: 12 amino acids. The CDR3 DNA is TGTGCCAGCAGTTTTTCAGGCACTGAAGCTTTCTTT. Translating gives CASSFSGTEAFF.

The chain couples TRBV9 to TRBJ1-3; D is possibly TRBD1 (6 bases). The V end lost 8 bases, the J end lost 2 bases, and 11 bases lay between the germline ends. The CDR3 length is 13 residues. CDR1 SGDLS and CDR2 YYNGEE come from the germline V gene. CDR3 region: CASQGQAGNTIYF. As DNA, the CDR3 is TGTGCCAGTCAGGGGCAAGCTGGAAACACCATATATTTT.

CDR3 region: CASSFPPSTGDSYEQYF. The CDR3 DNA reads as TGTGCCAGCAGCTTTCCTCCGTCGACAGGGGATTCCTACGAGCAGTACTTC. The V gene is TRBV7-9, the J gene TRBJ2-7, with 8 positions matching TRBD1. CDR3 length: 17 residues. Germline values: CDR1 SEHNR, CDR2 FQNEAQ (reference sequence). Trimming took 3 bases from V and 1 from J; bases not matched to a gene: 11.

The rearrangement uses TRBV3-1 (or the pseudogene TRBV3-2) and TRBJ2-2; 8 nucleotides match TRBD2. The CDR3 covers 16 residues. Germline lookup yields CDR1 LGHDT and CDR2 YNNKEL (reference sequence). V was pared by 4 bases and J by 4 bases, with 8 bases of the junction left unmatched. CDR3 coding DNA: TGTGCCAGCAGCCTAACGGGGGGGCGGATCACCGGGGAGCTGTTTTTT. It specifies CASSLTGGRITGELFF.

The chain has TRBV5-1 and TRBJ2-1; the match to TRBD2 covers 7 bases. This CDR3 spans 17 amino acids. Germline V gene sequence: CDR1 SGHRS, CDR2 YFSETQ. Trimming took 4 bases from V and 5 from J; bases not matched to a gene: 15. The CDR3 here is CASSPSIVGGPNNEQFF. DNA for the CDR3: TGCGCCAGCAGCCCTTCTATCGTGGGAGGGCCGAACAATGAGCAGTTCTTC.

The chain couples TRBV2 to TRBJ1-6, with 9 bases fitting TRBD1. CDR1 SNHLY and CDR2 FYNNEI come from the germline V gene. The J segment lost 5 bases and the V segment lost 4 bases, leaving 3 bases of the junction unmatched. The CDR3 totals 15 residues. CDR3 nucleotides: TGTGCCAGCAGTGTCCGACAGGGGGATAATTCACCCCTCCACTTT. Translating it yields CASSVRQGDNSPLHF.